This is a list of T cell receptor beta chains from one sample in a study of blood T cell repertoires in COVID-19. Using immunoSEQ multiplex PCR, the repertoire was profiled, and TCRdb retains in-frame clones only, with some absent. The sample has some 200,000 clones; 87% are singletons. The source material was peripheral blood. The receptors were sampled from a woman younger than 30 who had recovered from COVID-19. Both conserved end residues are part of each CDR3. Fields, in order: D gene, J gene, V gene, clone size, CDR3 protein, CDR3 DNA. The D gene is left open where the match is weak. The size field is filled for only some rows; it gives once, few, many or a size class.

d_call: TRBD2; j_call: TRBJ2-3; v_call: TRBV2; clone_size: -; cdr3_aa: CASRDYGTDTQYF; cdr3_nt: TGTGCCAGTAGGGACTATGGCACAGATACGCAGTATTTT
d_call: -; j_call: TRBJ1-5; v_call: TRBV13; clone_size: -; cdr3_aa: CASSLGQGGNQPQHF; cdr3_nt: TGTGCCAGCAGCTTAGGCCAGGGAGGGAATCAGCCCCAGCATTTT
d_call: -; j_call: TRBJ1-2; v_call: TRBV18; clone_size: -; cdr3_aa: CASSHSYGYTF; cdr3_nt: TGTGCCAGCTCACATAGCTATGGCTACACCTTC
d_call: TRBD1; j_call: TRBJ1-1; v_call: TRBV7-6; clone_size: -; cdr3_aa: CASSYDRETNTEAFF; cdr3_nt: TGTGCCAGCAGCTACGACAGGGAGACGAACACTGAAGCTTTCTTT
d_call: -; j_call: TRBJ2-7; v_call: TRBV4-1; clone_size: -; cdr3_aa: CASSQDLSTRQYF; cdr3_nt: TGCGCCAGCAGCCAAGATTTAAGCACGAGGCAGTACTTC
d_call: -; j_call: TRBJ1-1; v_call: TRBV6-5; clone_size: -; cdr3_aa: CASSYFLSDTEAFF; cdr3_nt: TGTGCCAGCAGTTACTTTTTGAGCGACACTGAAGCTTTCTTT
d_call: -; j_call: TRBJ1-3; v_call: TRBV9; clone_size: few; cdr3_aa: CASSARNSGNTIYF; cdr3_nt: TGTGCCAGCAGCGCACGAAACAGTGGAAACACCATATATTTT
d_call: TRBD2; j_call: TRBJ2-7; v_call: TRBV10-3; clone_size: -; cdr3_aa: CAIKKASGGYEQYF; cdr3_nt: TGTGCCATCAAGAAGGCTAGCGGGGGATACGAGCAGTACTTC
d_call: TRBD1; j_call: TRBJ2-7; v_call: TRBV18; clone_size: -; cdr3_aa: CASSPEGQSYEQYF; cdr3_nt: TGTGCCAGCTCACCCGAGGGACAGAGCTACGAGCAGTACTTC
d_call: TRBD1; j_call: TRBJ1-1; v_call: TRBV18; clone_size: many; cdr3_aa: CASSPVQGVAEAFF; cdr3_nt: TGTGCCAGCTCACCTGTACAGGGGGTCGCTGAAGCTTTCTTT
d_call: -; j_call: TRBJ1-4; v_call: TRBV11-2; clone_size: -; cdr3_aa: CASSRDRREKLFF; cdr3_nt: TGTGCCAGCAGCCGGGATCGCCGGGAAAAACTGTTTTTT
d_call: TRBD1; j_call: TRBJ2-1; v_call: TRBV24-1; clone_size: -; cdr3_aa: CATSVRQGIDEQFF; cdr3_nt: TGTGCCACCAGTGTTAGACAGGGTATCGATGAGCAGTTCTTC
d_call: TRBD2; j_call: TRBJ2-1; v_call: TRBV14; clone_size: -; cdr3_aa: CASSQDGLAGHVSSYNEQFF; cdr3_nt: TGTGCCAGCAGCCAAGACGGCCTAGCGGGACACGTTAGCTCCTACAATGAGCAGTTCTTC
d_call: -; j_call: TRBJ1-2; v_call: TRBV30; clone_size: -; cdr3_aa: CAFGRVWGYTF; cdr3_nt: TGTGCCTTTGGCAGGGTGTGGGGCTACACCTTC
d_call: TRBD2; j_call: TRBJ2-2; v_call: TRBV5-1; clone_size: few; cdr3_aa: CASKGLAGENGELFF; cdr3_nt: TGCGCCAGCAAGGGACTAGCGGGAGAAAACGGGGAGCTGTTTTTT
d_call: -; j_call: TRBJ1-2; v_call: TRBV5-6; clone_size: -; cdr3_aa: CASSSDLTDPTLFNYGYTF; cdr3_nt: TGTGCCAGCAGCTCCGACTTGACAGACCCCACGCTTTTTAACTATGGCTACACCTTC
d_call: -; j_call: TRBJ2-5; v_call: TRBV7-7; clone_size: -; cdr3_aa: CASSLDRVKTQYF; cdr3_nt: TGTGCCAGCAGCTTAGACAGGGTGAAGACCCAGTACTTC
d_call: TRBD1; j_call: TRBJ2-7; v_call: TRBV18; clone_size: -; cdr3_aa: CASSSGTGTYEQYF; cdr3_nt: TGTGCCAGCTCCTCCGGGACAGGGACCTACGAGCAGTACTTC
d_call: -; j_call: TRBJ2-6; v_call: TRBV30; clone_size: once; cdr3_aa: CAWRTAGGANVLTF; cdr3_nt: TGTGCCTGGAGAACGGCAGGAGGGGCCAACGTCCTGACTTTC
d_call: -; j_call: TRBJ1-3; v_call: TRBV6-6; clone_size: -; cdr3_aa: CASSYLGGGGNTIYF; cdr3_nt: TGTGCCAGCAGTTACCTGGGGGGAGGAGGAAACACCATATATTTT
d_call: -; j_call: TRBJ1-1; v_call: TRBV19; clone_size: -; cdr3_aa: CASSPIGGTEAFF; cdr3_nt: TGTGCCAGTAGCCCCATAGGAGGCACTGAAGCTTTCTTT
d_call: TRBD2; j_call: TRBJ2-3; v_call: TRBV7-2; clone_size: -; cdr3_aa: CASSLGSLAGGPTDTQYF; cdr3_nt: TGTGCCAGCAGCTTAGGAAGCCTAGCGGGAGGGCCTACAGATACGCAGTATTTT
d_call: TRBD2; j_call: TRBJ2-1; v_call: TRBV5-5; clone_size: -; cdr3_aa: CASSLDTSGSYNEQFF; cdr3_nt: TGTGCCAGCAGCTTGGATACTAGCGGCTCCTACAATGAGCAGTTCTTC
d_call: -; j_call: TRBJ2-7; v_call: TRBV27; clone_size: -; cdr3_aa: CASSLGNRGEQYF; cdr3_nt: TGTGCCAGCAGTTTAGGGAATAGGGGCGAGCAGTACTTC
d_call: TRBD1; j_call: TRBJ2-2; v_call: TRBV5-1; clone_size: -; cdr3_aa: CASRESQGARTGELFF; cdr3_nt: TGCGCCAGCAGGGAAAGCCAGGGGGCCCGCACCGGGGAGCTGTTTTTT
d_call: -; j_call: TRBJ1-5; v_call: TRBV27; clone_size: -; cdr3_aa: CASSLRSIRGNQPQHF; cdr3_nt: TGTGCCAGCAGTTTAAGGTCTATTAGAGGTAATCAGCCCCAGCATTTT